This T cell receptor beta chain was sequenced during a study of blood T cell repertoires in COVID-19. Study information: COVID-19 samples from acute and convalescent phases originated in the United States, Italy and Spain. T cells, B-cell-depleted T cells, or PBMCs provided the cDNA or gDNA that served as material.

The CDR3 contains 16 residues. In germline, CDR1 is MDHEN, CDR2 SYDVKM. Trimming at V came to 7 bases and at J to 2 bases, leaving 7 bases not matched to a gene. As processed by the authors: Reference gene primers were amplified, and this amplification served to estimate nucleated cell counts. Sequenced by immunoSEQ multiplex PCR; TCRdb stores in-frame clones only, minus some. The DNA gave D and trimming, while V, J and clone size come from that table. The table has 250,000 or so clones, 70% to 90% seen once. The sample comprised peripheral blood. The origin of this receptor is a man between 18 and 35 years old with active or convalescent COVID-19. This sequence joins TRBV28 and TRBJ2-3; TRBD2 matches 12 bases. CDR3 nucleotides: TGTGCCAGCACCGGACTAGCGGGGCCTGCCACAGATACGCAGTATTTT. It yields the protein CASTGLAGPATDTQYF.